This TCR beta chain was documented in a study of blood T cell repertoires in COVID-19. Study in general: PBMCs, B-cell-depleted T cells, or T cells provided the cDNA or gDNA that made up the material.

In the authors' workflow: Estimation of nucleated cell counts was performed using reference gene primer amplification. Here immunoSEQ multiplex PCR was the method, and the copy in TCRdb shows in-frame clones only, minus some. Clonal size and the V and J genes are those of that table, whereas D and trimming came from the DNA. The sample consists of some 110,000 clones, around 83% of them appearing once. The ends were cut back, 1 base at V and 3 bases at J, with 7 bases in the middle. This CDR3 has 13 residues. Germline V gene lookup returns CDR1 SGHVS and CDR2 FQNEAQ. The chain carries TRBV7-8 and TRBJ2-7; D unclear. This clonotype originated in a woman over 75 with active or convalescent COVID-19. Sequencing was carried out using peripheral blood. CDR3 region: CASSLGAHYEQYF. CDR3 DNA sequence: TGTGCCAGCAGCTTAGGGGCCCACTACGAGCAGTACTTC.